The entry below describes one TCR beta chain. Original processing methods: It was from reference gene primer amplification that nucleated cell counts were estimated. The assay was immunoSEQ multiplex PCR, and TCRdb's table has in-frame clones only and misses some. The D gene and trimming were derived from the DNA, and the V and J assignments and clone size from that table. Of roughly 93,000 clones in the sample, over 80% are singletons; the top ten hold 0.85% to 1.3%. This sample is drawn from a study of blood T cell repertoires in COVID-19. The wider study: The United States, Italy and Spain provided the acute and convalescent COVID-19 samples. T cells, B-cell-depleted T cells, or PBMCs supplied cDNA or gDNA.

The clonotype was recovered from a human donor in a cohort sampled during active COVID-19. Sequencing used peripheral blood.

CDR3 amino acids: CASSSHFSGRYEQYF. The CDR3 nucleotides read TGTGCCAGCAGTTCTCACTTTAGCGGGAGGTACGAGCAGTACTTC. This chain links TRBV6-5 with TRBJ2-7, with 10 bases fitting TRBD2. Germline CDR1 is MNHEY and CDR2 is SVGAGI. The CDR3 sequence is 15 residues long. V was pared by 4 bases and J by 4 bases, with 7 bases of the junction left unmatched.